Following are 12 T cell receptor beta chains from one sample sequenced in a study of Ad26.COV2.S vaccination and SARS-CoV-2 variants. Profiling relied on immunoSEQ multiplex PCR, and the TCRdb table lists in-frame clones only, not all of them. The data hold around 300,000 clones, with approximately 86% observed a single time. Treatment given: roughly 18 received Ad26.COV2.S at low or high dose, single or two shots; a few received placebo; per-sample allocation not given. At day 63 after the first vaccine or placebo injection, samples were drawn. The source was peripheral blood, collected in a trial of Ad26.COV2.S vaccine versus placebo. The receptors come from a person between 18 and 65 years old who received the Ad26.COV2.S COVID-19 vaccine or a placebo.

Only one count was recorded for this clone. This rearrangement joins TRBV6-6 to TRBJ1-1; maybe TRBD1 (5 bases). The V end lost 6 bases, the J end lost 7 bases, and 9 bases lay between the germline ends. Per the germline V gene, CDR1 is MNHNY and CDR2 is SVGAGI (reference sequence). The CDR3 is 11 residues long. The CDR3 nucleotides are TGTGCCAGCAGCCGACAGCTTGAAGCTTTCTTT. It translates to CASSRQLEAFF.

This clone was counted once. J is TRBJ2-1 and V is TRBV7-9, with 9 bases lining up with TRBD1. V shed 5 bases, J shed 2 bases, and the junction held 7 bases outside the gene matches. The germline gives CDR1 SEHNR, CDR2 FQNEAQ (reference sequence). The CDR3 loop spans 16 amino acids. CDR3 region: CASSNADRGAYNEQFF. The CDR3 DNA is TGTGCCAGCAGCAACGCGGACAGGGGAGCCTACAATGAGCAGTTCTTC.

DNA of the CDR3: TGTGCCAGCAGTTTCCAGGGGGGGAGGGAGACCCAGTACTTC. It is translated as CASSFQGGRETQYF. The rearrangement joins TRBV11-2 to TRBJ2-5; D is possibly TRBD1 or TRBD2 (7 bases each). Germline CDR1 and CDR2: SGHAT and FQNNGV. The V gene lost 6 bases and the J gene lost 5 bases, with 16 bases spanning the gap. The CDR3 is 14 residues long.

This chain joins TRBV27 and TRBJ2-5; D might be TRBD1 or TRBD2, each matching 5 bases. Germline CDR1 MNHEY, CDR2 SMNVEV (reference sequence). The CDR3 sequence is 16 residues long. Trimming removed 2 bases from V and 5 bases from J, with 18 bases in between. The CDR3 loop reads CASSLEGPANLETQYF. For the CDR3, the DNA is TGTGCCAGCAGTTTAGAGGGGCCAGCCAACCTGGAGACCCAGTACTTC.

V is TRBV7-9 and J is TRBJ2-1; TRBD1 matches 7 bases. The CDR3 is 14 amino acids. Germline V gives CDR1 SEHNR, CDR2 FQNEAQ (reference sequence). After removal of 5 bases from V and 3 bases from J, the junction contained 4 bases not matched to a gene. The CDR3 nucleotides are TGTGCCAGCAGCCCAGACAGGGTCTACAATGAGCAGTTCTTC. It encodes CASSPDRVYNEQFF.

The genes are TRBV5-5 and TRBJ2-7; D could derive from TRBD1 or TRBD2 (8 bases each). CDR1 is SGHKS, CDR2 YYEKEE, per germline (reference sequence). The CDR3 extends over 15 amino acids. V lost 4 bases to trimming and J lost 5 bases, with 19 bases between them. In DNA form, the CDR3 reads TGTGCCAGCAGCCTCTTAGCGGGACAGGACCACGAGCAGTACTTC. Residues: CASSLLAGQDHEQYF.

The chain couples TRBV29-1 to TRBJ2-3; no reliable D call. The germline CDR1 and CDR2 sequences are SQVTM and ANQGSEA. Trimming pared 5 bases from V and 3 bases from J, leaving 6 bases between. There are 11 residues in the CDR3. The CDR3 DNA sequence: TGCAGCGTTAGGCATACAGATACGCAGTATTTT. The encoded protein is CSVRHTDTQYF.

In this sample, this clone turned up once. This rearrangement joins TRBV5-6 to TRBJ2-7; possible D gene TRBD1, 6 bases. The CDR3 sequence is 12 residues long. Trimming stripped 0 bases from V and 9 bases from J, with 10 bases between. Germline V gene sequence: CDR1 SGHDT, CDR2 YYEEEE. For the CDR3, the DNA is TGTGCCAGCAGCTTGGGGGGGCCAGCGCAGTACTTC. Its protein is CASSLGGPAQYF.

The V and J genes are TRBV5-6 and TRBJ2-3; 7 bases align to TRBD2. The trim removed 1 base at V and 1 base at J, leaving 3 bases unmatched. The CDR3 length is 15 residues. Germline CDR1 reads SGHDT; CDR2 reads YYEEEE. This CDR3 reads CASSLLAGGTDTQYF. The CDR3 bases are TGTGCCAGCAGCTTGCTGGCGGGGGGCACAGATACGCAGTATTTT.

The chain recombines TRBV19 with TRBJ2-7; D not resolved. CDR3 length: 13 amino acids. V dropped 4 bases and J dropped 6 bases, with 13 bases sitting between them. Germline CDR1 LNHDA, CDR2 SQIVND (reference sequence). CDR3 residues: CASSNQIRGEQYF. The CDR3 bases are TGTGCCAGTAGTAATCAGATAAGAGGCGAGCAGTACTTC. The whole variable domain, remainder taken from reference TRBV19 and TRBJ2-7, is DGGITQSPKYLFRKEGQNVTLSCEQNLNHDAMYWYRQDPGQGLRLIYYSQIVNDFQKGDIAEGYSVSREKKESFPLTVTSAQKNPTAFYLCASSNQIRGEQYFGPGTRLTVT.

This chain links TRBV19 with TRBJ1-2; TRBD1 agrees at 7 bases. Per germline, CDR1 LNHDA and CDR2 SQIVND (reference sequence). Trimming at V came to 1 base and at J to 5 bases, leaving 7 bases not matched to a gene. This CDR3 has 15 residues. The CDR3 here is CASSIAPGTAYGYTF. The CDR3 DNA follows: TGTGCCAGTAGTATAGCCCCCGGGACAGCGTATGGCTACACCTTC.

CDR3 residues: CASSLGLAGRETQYF. CDR3 DNA sequence: TGTGCCAGCAGCCTAGGACTAGCGGGTCGAGAGACCCAGTACTTC. The V gene is TRBV7-6, the J gene TRBJ2-5; 11 nucleotides agree with TRBD2. The V and J ends lost 5 bases and 4 bases, in that order; junction bases with no gene match: 6. This CDR3 has 15 residues. Germline-derived CDR1 and CDR2 are SGHVS and FNYEAQ.